Listed here is a single TCR beta chain. The target antigen is unknown. The record originates from a study of T cells expressing NK-cell markers. Overall study results and limits: The contribution of dominant NKG2C+ clonotypes to CD8+ T cells in six or seven donors was about 1.0-7.0%.

The CDR3 covers 16 residues. Germline loops: CDR1 KGHDR, CDR2 SFDVKD. TCRdb reanalyzed the 5' RACE reads and collapses them to one entry per CDR3 protein, without DNA. The table gives roughly 390,000 distinct CDR3 sequences; the top ten clones make up roughly 10% of it. Sequencing was carried out using blood T cells: a sorted CD56 or NKG2C T cell subset, CD4+ or CD8+ T cells, or bulk PBMC T cells (not recorded which). This clonotype originated in a woman between 50 and 59 years old in good health. This chain uses TRBV24-1 with TRBJ2-1; TCRdb selects TRBD1, and the lack of DNA leaves this call unchecked. The CDR3 is CATSDAGTPLGDEQFF.